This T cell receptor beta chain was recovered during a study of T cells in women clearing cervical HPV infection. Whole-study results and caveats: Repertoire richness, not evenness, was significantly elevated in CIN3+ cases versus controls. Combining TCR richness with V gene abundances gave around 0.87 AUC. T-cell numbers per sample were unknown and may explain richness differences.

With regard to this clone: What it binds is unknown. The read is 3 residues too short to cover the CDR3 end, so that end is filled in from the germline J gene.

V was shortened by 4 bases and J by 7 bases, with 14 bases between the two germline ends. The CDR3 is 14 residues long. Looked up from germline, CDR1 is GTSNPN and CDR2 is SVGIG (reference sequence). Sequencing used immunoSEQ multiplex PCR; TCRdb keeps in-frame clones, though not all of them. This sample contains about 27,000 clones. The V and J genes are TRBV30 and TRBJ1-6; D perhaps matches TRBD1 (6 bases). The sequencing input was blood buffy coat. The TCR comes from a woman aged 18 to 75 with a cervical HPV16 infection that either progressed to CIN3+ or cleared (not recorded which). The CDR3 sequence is CAWKEQGKNSPLHF. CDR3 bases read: TGTGCCTGGAAGGAACAGGGAAAAAATTCACCC.